This T cell receptor beta chain was recovered during a study of shared clonotypes between healthy human individuals. Study context: Contributing individuals were two females and three males aged 18 to 49. Used for every donor were three CD4 naive, three CD4 memory, two CD8 naive and one CD8 memory plate.

Germline CDR1 is MNHNY and CDR2 is SVGAGI (reference sequence). The CDR3 is 15 amino acids. V shed 2 bases and J 5 bases; nucleotides not matched to a gene: 7. A single count supports this clone. Antigen: not known. Broader study findings: The authors sampled blood alone, and tissue repertoires likely differ.

The genomic DNA of each subset was split evenly across several immunoSEQ plates. Libraries were prepared by immunoSEQ multiplex PCR; TCRdb keeps only in-frame clonotypes and omits some of them. The sample lists roughly 2.5 million clones; approximately 92% were seen once. What was sequenced was naive CD4+ T cells sorted from blood. The subset: CD45RA+ positively selected. This sequence originates from a man in his late teens or twenties in good health. This chain links TRBV6-6 with TRBJ2-7; 9 bases fit TRBD1. The CDR3, as DNA: TGTGCCAGCAGTTACCGGGACAGGGAGCTTGACGAGCAGTACTTC. It codes for CASSYRDRELDEQYF.